Reported below is one T cell receptor beta chain. TCRdb keeps only in-frame clones here, not all; method: immunoSEQ multiplex PCR. Of roughly 72,000 clones in the sample, 94% are singletons; the top ten hold roughly 0.14%. These data are taken from a study of T cell changes during pregnancy in multiple sclerosis. The sample in question was CD4+ T cells from peripheral blood mononuclear cells, obtained after pregnancy. The TCR originated in a female donor with multiple sclerosis, enrolled in a pregnancy study.

CDR3 amino acids: CASSHPAVRKQETQYF. The DNA of the CDR3 is TGTGCCAGCAGCCATCCAGCGGTCAGGAAACAAGAGACCCAGTACTTC. The chain combines TRBV14 with TRBJ2-5; TRBD2 might be the D (5 bases). V lost 3 bases, J lost 2 bases, and 16 bases lay in between. Looked up from germline, CDR1 is SGHDN and CDR2 is FVKESK. The CDR3 runs to 16 residues.